This TCR beta chain emerged from a study of blood T cell repertoires in COVID-19. The study drew participants aged about 18 to 95 years from roughly 25 US areas. With 1 base clipped from V and 6 bases from J, the junction kept 4 bases outside the gene matches. CDR1 and CDR2 (germline): SGHAT, FQNNGV. The CDR3 spans 15 residues. Source study methods: From reference gene primer amplification, estimates of nucleated cell counts were derived. Measured with immunoSEQ multiplex PCR; TCRdb has only the in-frame clones, and not every one. V, J and clone size are taken as reported in that table, and D and trimming were inferred from the DNA itself. This table holds 160,000 or so clones, roughly 84% found once.

The V call is TRBV11-2, the J call TRBJ2-2, with 8 nucleotides matching TRBD1. Sequencing input: PBMCs or T cells enriched from blood (not recorded which). This sequence originates from a man aged 50 to 59 who had recovered from COVID-19. CDR3 protein: CASSLAQGAAGELFF. The CDR3 coding sequence is TGTGCCAGCAGCTTAGCTCAGGGGGCGGCCGGGGAGCTGTTTTTT.